This entry features one TCR beta chain sequence. The data were obtained in a study of multiple sclerosis patients with progressive multifocal leukoencephalopathy. Time point meaning: time of PML onset. T3 refers to blood collected at the onset of PML. The method was immunoSEQ multiplex PCR; TCRdb's version includes in-frame clones alone and lacks a portion of them. The table shows approximately 29,000 clones, with around 83% occurring only once. Source: PBMCs, taken from a patient treated with natalizumab. The sequence came from a woman aged 25 to 39 with progressive multifocal leukoencephalopathy.

This CDR3 is CASSIGTEGQGADTQYF. Written as DNA, the CDR3 is TGTGCCAGCAGCATAGGGACCGAGGGGCAGGGCGCAGATACGCAGTATTTT. The chain links TRBV7-9 to TRBJ2-3, with D possibly being TRBD1 or TRBD2 (5 bases each). The CDR3 spans 17 residues. Per the germline V gene, CDR1 is SEHNR and CDR2 is FQNEAQ (reference sequence). With 5 bases removed from V and 4 bases from J, the gap between germline ends came to 22 bases. Full variable domain (missing parts from reference TRBV7-9 and TRBJ2-3): DTGVSQNPRHKITKRGQNVTFRCDPISEHNRLYWYRQTLGQGPEFLTYFQNEAQLEKSRLLSDRFSAERPKGSFSTLEIQRTEQGDSAMYLCASSIGTEGQGADTQYFGPGTRLTVL.